These 24 T cell receptor beta chains were all obtained from the same sample, sequenced in a study of cytomegalovirus exposure and HLA in healthy donors. The PCR ran on 60 Vbeta and 13 Jbeta primers. Here immunoSEQ multiplex PCR was the method, and the copy in TCRdb shows in-frame clones only, minus some. The repertoire holds 150,000 to 250,000 clones, with around 74% as singletons. Sequencing was performed on PBMCs. These receptors all stem from a girl aged 5 to 17 in good health and CMV-seropositive.

The chain couples TRBV15 to TRBJ2-1; weak D call: TRBD2 (5 bases). Germline CDR1 LNHNV, CDR2 YYDKDF (reference sequence). The CDR3 spans 15 residues. The germline V and J ends were trimmed by 3 bases and 3 bases, with 12 bases remaining between them. The CDR3 protein is CATSSGPGVYNEQFF. In DNA form, the CDR3 reads TGTGCCACCAGCAGCGGCCCCGGGGTCTACAATGAGCAGTTCTTC.

Of note for this clone: This sample includes further DNA sequences coding for the same CDR3. The gene calls are TRBV6-5 and TRBJ2-7; D call uncertain. V shed 2 bases and J shed 0 bases, with 8 bases lying between them. Germline V gene lookup returns CDR1 MNHEY and CDR2 SVGAGI. The CDR3 has 14 residues. CDR3 amino acids: CASSYRGSSYEQYF. The CDR3 DNA sequence: TGTGCCAGCAGTTACCGCGGTAGCTCCTACGAGCAGTACTTC.

The chain carries TRBV27 and TRBJ2-1, with 7 nucleotides matching TRBD2. V lost 2 bases and J lost 9; bases outside the gene matches: 4. The germline CDR1 and CDR2 sequences are MNHEY and SMNVEV (reference sequence). The CDR3 has 13 residues. The CDR3 sequence is CASSLGLGSEQFF. Here the CDR3 DNA reads TGTGCCAGCAGTTTAGGACTAGGTAGTGAGCAGTTCTTC.

In its sample, this clone was seen a few times. The gene calls are TRBV19 and TRBJ2-2; the match to TRBD2 covers 7 bases. The germline V gene has CDR1 LNHDA and CDR2 SQIVND (reference sequence). The CDR3 covers 15 residues. The ends lost 3 bases at V and 3 bases at J; junction bases unmatched: 4. The CDR3 DNA is TGTGCCAGTAGTATCGGTGGGGGGGACACCGGGGAGCTGTTTTTT. Translation gives CASSIGGGDTGELFF.

The rearrangement uses TRBV2 and TRBJ2-3, with 8 bases aligning to TRBD2. Unmatched junction bases numbered 12, after V lost 7 bases and J lost 6 bases. The CDR3 is 15 amino acids. The germline V gene has CDR1 SNHLY and CDR2 FYNNEI. The CDR3 DNA sequence: TGTGCCAGCAAGAAGCGGGGGCCCTTCCGGGATACGCAGTATTTT. It codes for CASKKRGPFRDTQYF.

The gene calls are TRBV30 and TRBJ2-3; 7 bases are shared with TRBD2. The CDR3 spans 13 residues. CDR1 and CDR2 (germline): GTSNPN, SVGIG (reference sequence). Unmatched junction bases numbered 14, after V lost 8 bases and J lost 9 bases. The CDR3 loop reads CALGVIREGTQYF. In DNA, the CDR3 is TGTGCCCTAGGCGTTATTAGGGAGGGCACGCAGTATTTT.

This chain joins TRBV2 and TRBJ1-3; the match to TRBD1 covers 7 bases. After removal of 7 bases from V and 1 base from J, the junction contained 1 base not matched to a gene. Per germline, CDR1 SNHLY and CDR2 FYNNEI. The CDR3 is 13 amino acids. The CDR3 coding sequence is TGTGCCAGCAACAGGGGTTCTGGAAACACCATATATTTT. This gives the protein CASNRGSGNTIYF.

V usage is TRBV27 and J usage is TRBJ2-3, with 9 bases fitting TRBD2. The CDR3 length is 21 residues. Germline V gene sequence: CDR1 MNHEY, CDR2 SMNVEV (reference sequence). V shed 5 bases and J 0 bases; nucleotides not matched to a gene: 21. CDR3 sequence reads: CASSQFWGGSGGPSSTDTQYF. The CDR3 DNA is TGTGCCAGCAGTCAGTTTTGGGGAGGAAGCGGGGGGCCCTCTAGCACAGATACGCAGTATTTT.

V is TRBV5-1 and J is TRBJ1-1; the match to TRBD1 covers 8 bases. The CDR3 runs to 18 residues. The V gene end was trimmed by 5 bases and the J gene end by 0 bases; junction bases not matched to a gene: 15. The germline CDR1 and CDR2 sequences are SGHRS and YFSETQ. CDR3 amino acids: CASSPPRTGKDMNTEAFF. As DNA, the CDR3 is TGCGCCAGCAGTCCCCCTAGGACAGGGAAAGACATGAACACTGAAGCTTTCTTT.

The rearrangement links TRBV11-3 to TRBJ2-4; 10 bases are a match to TRBD2. Germline loops: CDR1 SGHNT, CDR2 YENEEA. The ends lost 4 bases at V and 3 bases at J; junction bases unmatched: 9. The CDR3 consists of 17 residues. CDR3 in amino acids: CASSSLTSGAYKNIQYF. CDR3 nucleotide sequence: TGTGCCAGCAGCTCCCTTACTAGCGGGGCGTACAAAAACATTCAGTACTTC. Combining the CDR3 with reference TRBV11-3 and TRBJ2-4 gives the whole variable domain EAGVVQSPRYKIIEKKQPVAFWCNPISGHNTLYWYLQNLGQGPELLIRYENEEAVDDSQLPKDRFSAERLKGVDSTLKIQPAELGDSAVYLCASSSLTSGAYKNIQYFGAGTRLSVL.

This clone was seen just once. This rearrangement joins TRBV11-3 to TRBJ2-3; 7 bases agree with TRBD1. Germline CDR1 SGHNT, CDR2 YENEEA. CDR3 length: 13 residues. V lost 5 bases and J lost 4; bases outside the gene matches: 3. The CDR3 bases are TGTGCCAGCAGCATCCAGGGGGCAGATACGCAGTATTTT. It codes for CASSIQGADTQYF.

This chain joins TRBV5-1 and TRBJ2-3, with 9 bases matching TRBD2. The trim removed 4 bases at V and 4 bases at J, leaving 10 bases unmatched. Germline-derived CDR1 and CDR2 are SGHRS and YFSETQ. The CDR3 spans 16 residues. CDR3 nucleotides: TGCGCCAGCAGCCCACCGGGCGGGGGGGCGCCAGATACGCAGTATTTT. This codes for CASSPPGGGAPDTQYF.

The V gene is TRBV4-1, the J gene TRBJ1-2; D is undetermined. Trimming took 1 base from V and 1 from J, leaving 10 bases between them. The germline gives CDR1 MGHRA, CDR2 YSYEKL. The CDR3 has 15 amino acids. Written as DNA, the CDR3 is TGCGCCAGCAGCCAAGTCGAAGCGAATAACTATGGCTACACCTTC. Its protein is CASSQVEANNYGYTF.

DNA of the CDR3: TGTGCCAGCAGCCGACCAGGACAGGGGGAAGAGACCCAGTACTTC. It yields the protein CASSRPGQGEETQYF. The chain employs TRBV9 and TRBJ2-5, with 10 bases matching TRBD1. Germline assignment: CDR1 SGDLS and CDR2 YYNGEE. The CDR3 covers 15 residues. Germline trimming cut 4 bases from V and 3 bases from J; bases unmatched to any gene: 6.

The DNA for the CDR3 is TGTGCCAGCAGCTCCCCGGGGGGCGAAGCTTTGAAGCAGTTCTTC. This gives the protein CASSSPGGEALKQFF. The J gene is TRBJ2-1, the V gene TRBV5-8; weak D call: TRBD2 (7 bases). CDR3 length equals 15 residues. Germline loops: CDR1 SGHTS, CDR2 YDEGEE. V was shortened by 3 bases and J by 11 bases, with 21 bases between the two germline ends.

The rearrangement joins TRBV4-3 to TRBJ2-3; D is perhaps TRBD1 (6 bases). This CDR3 has 16 amino acids. V lost 0 bases and J lost 2, with 12 bases in between. In germline, CDR1 is LGHNA, CDR2 YSLEER. The CDR3 is CASSQERGHITDTQYF. The CDR3 region has the DNA TGCGCCAGCAGCCAAGAAAGGGGACACATCACAGATACGCAGTATTTT.

V and J are TRBV5-6 and TRBJ2-3; 8 bases are a match to TRBD2. The CDR3 contains 15 residues. The V gene end was trimmed by 6 bases and the J gene end by 2 bases; junction bases not matched to a gene: 8. CDR1 is SGHDT and CDR2 is YYEEEE in the germline V gene. The CDR3 DNA sequence: TGTGCCAGCAACTCACCGGGGGGGTTCACAGATACGCAGTATTTT. This sequence encodes CASNSPGGFTDTQYF.

The chain carries TRBV9 and TRBJ2-3; no definite D call. The CDR3 contains 13 residues. V gave up 3 bases and J gave up 1 base, with 6 bases separating them. In germline, CDR1 is SGDLS, CDR2 YYNGEE. CDR3 loop: CASSGGGTDTQYF. CDR3 nucleotide sequence: TGTGCCAGCAGCGGAGGTGGCACAGATACGCAGTATTTT. Full variable domain (outside the CDR3, taken from reference TRBV9 and TRBJ2-3): DSGVTQTPKHLITATGQRVTLRCSPRSGDLSVYWYQQSLDQGLQFLIQYYNGEERAKGNILERFSAQQFPDLHSELNLSSLELGDSALYFCASSGGGTDTQYFGPGTRLTVL.

The chain uses TRBV7-2 and TRBJ2-5; 12 positions agree with TRBD2. CDR1 is SGHTA, CDR2 FQGNSA, per germline. The CDR3 contains 15 residues. V trimming: 3 bases; J trimming: 5 bases; junction bases outside the gene matches: 4. CDR3 sequence: CASSFRLAGVETQYF. The CDR3 coding sequence is TGTGCCAGCAGCTTCAGACTAGCGGGGGTTGAGACCCAGTACTTC. Variable domain in full (rest from reference TRBV7-2 and TRBJ2-5): GAGVSQSPSNKVTEKGKDVELRCDPISGHTALYWYRQSLGQGLEFLIYFQGNSAPDKSGLPSDRFSAERTGGSVSTLTIQRTQQEDSAVYLCASSFRLAGVETQYFGPGTRLLVL.

CDR3 loop: CASSSRDTYGYTF. DNA of the CDR3: TGTGCCAGTAGTAGTCGGGACACCTATGGCTACACCTTC. The V call is TRBV19, the J call TRBJ1-2, with D possibly matching TRBD1 (6 bases). The CDR3 is 13 amino acids. Germline V lookup: CDR1 LNHDA, CDR2 SQIVND (reference sequence). Between the trimmed V and J ends, which lost 4 bases and 4 bases, there was a span of 10 bases.

The rearrangement links TRBV19 to TRBJ1-5; no reliable D call. With 5 bases removed from V and 7 bases from J, the gap between germline ends came to 18 bases. The CDR3 loop spans 15 amino acids. Germline V gene lookup returns CDR1 LNHDA and CDR2 SQIVND (reference sequence). CDR3 nucleotide sequence: TGTGCCAGTAGTCAGGAACGATACACCTTCCAGCCCCAGCATTTT. It codes for CASSQERYTFQPQHF.

This rearrangement joins TRBV6-1 to TRBJ1-3; D is uncertain. Germline V gene data show CDR1 as MNHNS and CDR2 as SASEGT. This CDR3 is 14 amino acids long. V was cut by 3 bases and J by 5 bases, with 11 bases left in between. As DNA, the CDR3 is TGTGCCAGCAGTGATCCAGTGAACCGAAACACCATATATTTT. Amino acid sequence: CASSDPVNRNTIYF.

Here the CDR3 reads CASSLVGGGVGETQYF. The CDR3 coding sequence is TGTGCCAGCAGCTTAGTAGGCGGGGGGGTAGGTGAGACCCAGTACTTC. This chain uses TRBV7-2 with TRBJ2-5; 9 bases are a match to TRBD2. V trimming: 1 base; J trimming: 5 bases; junction bases outside the gene matches: 8. In germline, CDR1 is SGHTA, CDR2 FQGNSA. The CDR3 totals 16 residues.

The V and J genes are TRBV10-2 and TRBJ2-1; 7 bases map to TRBD2. Trimming at V came to 4 bases and at J to 6 bases, leaving 6 bases not matched to a gene. This CDR3 contains 14 residues. Germline V gene data show CDR1 as WSHSY and CDR2 as SAAADI. CDR3 coding DNA: TGCGCCAGCAGTGTCGTCCCTAGCGGCAATGAGCAGTTCTTC. Translating gives CASSVVPSGNEQFF.